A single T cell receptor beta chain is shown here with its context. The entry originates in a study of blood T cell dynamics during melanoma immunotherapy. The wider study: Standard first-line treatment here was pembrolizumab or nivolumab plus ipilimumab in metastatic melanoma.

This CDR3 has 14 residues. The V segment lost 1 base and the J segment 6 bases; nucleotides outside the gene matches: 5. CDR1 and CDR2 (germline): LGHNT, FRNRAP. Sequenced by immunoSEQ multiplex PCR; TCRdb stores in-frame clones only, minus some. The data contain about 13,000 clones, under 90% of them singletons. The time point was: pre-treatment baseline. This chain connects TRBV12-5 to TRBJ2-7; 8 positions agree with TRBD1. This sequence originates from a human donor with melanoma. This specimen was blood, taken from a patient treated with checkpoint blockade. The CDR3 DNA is TGTGCTAGTGGTTTGGGTCAGGGGGCGCGCGAGCAGTACTTC. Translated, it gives CASGLGQGAREQYF. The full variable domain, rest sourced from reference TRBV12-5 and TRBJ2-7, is DARVTQTPRHKVTEMGQEVTMRCQPILGHNTVFWYRQTMMQGLELLAYFRNRAPLDDSGMPKDRFSAEMPDATLATLKIQPSEPRDSAVYFCASGLGQGAREQYFGPGTRLTVT.